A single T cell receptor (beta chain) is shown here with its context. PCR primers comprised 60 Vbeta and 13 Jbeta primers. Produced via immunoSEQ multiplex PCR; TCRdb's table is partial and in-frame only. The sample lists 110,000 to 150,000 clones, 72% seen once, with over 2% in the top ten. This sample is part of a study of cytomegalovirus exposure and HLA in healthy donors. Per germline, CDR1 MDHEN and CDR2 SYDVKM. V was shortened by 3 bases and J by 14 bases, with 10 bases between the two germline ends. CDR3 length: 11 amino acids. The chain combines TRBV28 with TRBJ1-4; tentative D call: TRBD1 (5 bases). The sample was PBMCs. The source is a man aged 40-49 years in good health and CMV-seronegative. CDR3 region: CASSLRDGLFF. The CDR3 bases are TGTGCCAGCAGTTTGCGGGACGGCCTGTTTTTT.